A single sample gave rise to the 18 T cell receptor beta chains below, sequenced in a study of CD4 T cells in relation to SARS-CoV-2 and coronaviruses. Here immunoSEQ multiplex PCR was the method, and the copy in TCRdb shows in-frame clones only, minus some. The sample lists 43,000 or so clones, roughly four fifths occurring once. Antigen specificity for these receptors is unknown. The sample taken for sequencing was naive CD4+ T cells from PBMCs, cultured in vitro. The subset is: naive CD4+ T cells isolated by negative enrichment. The receptors derive from an adult with COVID-19.

This clone turned up a few times. The chain recombines TRBV27 with TRBJ2-2; 7 nucleotides line up with TRBD2. After removal of 2 bases from V and 0 bases from J, the junction contained 0 bases not matched to a gene. The V gene's germline CDR1 is MNHEY and CDR2 SMNVEV (reference sequence). CDR3 length: 15 amino acids. The CDR3, as DNA: TGTGCCAGCAGTTTAGCGGGAGCGAACACCGGGGAGCTGTTTTTT. Residues: CASSLAGANTGELFF.

The chain joins TRBV2 to TRBJ1-2; 8 bases are shared with TRBD1. This CDR3 has 14 residues. The trim removed 5 bases at V and 6 bases at J, leaving 8 bases unmatched. Germline V CDR1 and CDR2: SNHLY, FYNNEI. This CDR3 is CASSPMTGANGYTF. As DNA, the CDR3 is TGTGCCAGCAGTCCTATGACAGGGGCCAATGGCTACACCTTC.

This clone showed up just once. This chain connects TRBV5-1 to TRBJ2-1; 11 bases are a match to TRBD2. This CDR3 has 15 residues. Germline-derived CDR1 and CDR2 are SGHRS and YFSETQ. Losses at the gene ends were 5 bases for V and 9 bases for J; bases not matched to a gene: 10. The CDR3 loop reads CASSRLAGGPGEQFF. CDR3 bases: TGCGCCAGCAGTCGATTAGCGGGAGGGCCTGGTGAGCAGTTCTTC.

The chain uses TRBV24-1 and TRBJ2-3, with TRBD1 matching 7 bases. The CDR3 sequence is 13 residues long. Germline-derived CDR1 and CDR2 are KGHDR and SFDVKD. Trimming took 9 bases from V and 5 from J; bases not matched to a gene: 7. CDR3 protein: CATGRQGVDTQYF. CDR3 coding DNA: TGTGCCACCGGTAGACAGGGAGTAGATACGCAGTATTTT.

This clone was seen more than once but under ten times. The chain uses TRBV28 and TRBJ2-7; D might be TRBD1 (5 bases). Between the trimmed V and J ends, which lost 6 bases and 2 bases, there was a span of 14 bases. Germline CDR1 MDHEN, CDR2 SYDVKM. This CDR3 is built from 14 residues. The CDR3 DNA reads TGTGCCAGCAGCCCCTCCAGGGCGACCTACGAGCAGTACTTC. It translates to CASSPSRATYEQYF.

The rearrangement joins TRBV6-5 to TRBJ2-7, with TRBD1 matching over 8 bases. In germline, CDR1 is MNHEY, CDR2 SVGAGI. The CDR3 is made up of 13 amino acids. Trimming at V came to 7 bases and at J to 1 base, leaving 3 bases not matched to a gene. CDR3 sequence reads: CASKRTGSYEQYF. The CDR3, as DNA: TGTGCCAGCAAACGGACAGGGTCCTACGAGCAGTACTTC.

The chain carries TRBV5-1 and TRBJ1-5; D is perhaps TRBD1 (5 bases). The CDR3 runs 14 residues. V was pared by 5 bases and J by 0 bases, with 9 bases between. Per germline, CDR1 SGHRS and CDR2 YFSETQ. In nucleotides, the CDR3 is TGCGCCAGCAGGGGGGACGGTAGCAATCAGCCCCAGCATTTT. Protein: CASRGDGSNQPQHF. Variable domain in full (rest from reference TRBV5-1 and TRBJ1-5): KAGVTQTPRYLIKTRGQQVTLSCSPISGHRSVSWYQQTPGQGLQFLFEYFSETQRNKGNFPGRFSGRQFSNSRSEMNVSTLELGDSALYLCASRGDGSNQPQHFGDGTRLSIL.

V gene TRBV4-1 combines with J gene TRBJ2-1; no clear D gene. The CDR3 totals 16 residues. Per germline, CDR1 MGHRA and CDR2 YSYEKL. V was pared by 1 base and J by 0 bases, with 10 bases between. CDR3 nucleotide sequence: TGCGCCAGCAGCCAAGGCTCTCAGAGCTCCTACAATGAGCAGTTCTTC. This encodes CASSQGSQSSYNEQFF.

The chain recombines TRBV20-1 with TRBJ2-7, with D hard to call. The germline V and J ends were trimmed by 3 bases and 4 bases, with 1 base remaining between them. Per germline, CDR1 DFQATT and CDR2 SNEGSKA (reference sequence). The CDR3 sequence is 9 residues long. DNA of the CDR3: TGCAGTGCTAGTTACGAGCAGTACTTC. This gives the protein CSASYEQYF.

The chain couples TRBV5-8 to TRBJ1-1; D is possibly TRBD1 (5 bases). With 5 bases removed from V and 5 bases from J, the gap between germline ends came to 13 bases. This CDR3 is built from 13 residues. Germline loops: CDR1 SGHTS, CDR2 YDEGEE. CDR3 in DNA: TGTGCCAGCAGTTGGACGGGGGGAACTGAAGCTTTCTTT. It translates to CASSWTGGTEAFF.

The chain uses TRBV7-9 and TRBJ1-4, with a possible D match to TRBD1 (6 bases). The CDR3 is 16 residues long. Trimming stripped 5 bases from V and 3 bases from J, with 16 bases between. Germline CDR1 is SEHNR and CDR2 is FQNEAQ (reference sequence). The chain's CDR3 is CASSRTRGTPNEKLFF. CDR3 nucleotide sequence: TGTGCCAGCAGCCGAACAAGGGGGACTCCTAATGAAAAACTGTTTTTT.

In the case of this clone: At the DNA level, this CDR3 is encoded by other sequences in the same sample as well. V usage is TRBV3-1 (or the pseudogene TRBV3-2) and J usage is TRBJ2-5, with no clear D. Germline lookup yields CDR1 LGHDT and CDR2 YNNKEL (reference sequence). Trimming pared 0 bases from V and 7 bases from J, leaving 0 bases between. This CDR3 has 10 residues. The CDR3 region is CASSQETQYF. CDR3 coding DNA: TGTGCCAGCAGCCAAGAGACCCAGTACTTC.

The chain is built from TRBV3-1 (or the pseudogene TRBV3-2) and TRBJ1-6, with unresolved D. Germline V lookup: CDR1 LGHDT, CDR2 YNNKEL (reference sequence). The CDR3 extends over 13 amino acids. V dropped 2 bases and J dropped 5 bases, with 4 bases sitting between them. CDR3: CASSQSDNSPLHF. The CDR3 DNA is TGTGCCAGCAGCCAATCAGATAATTCACCCCTCCACTTT.

This clone has only a few counts. The chain links TRBV30 to TRBJ1-2; D gene ambiguous. CDR1 GTSNPN and CDR2 SVGIG come from the germline V gene (reference sequence). The length of the CDR3 is 11 residues. Trimming cost V 2 bases and J 2 bases, with 3 bases left between them. The CDR3 sequence is CAWSRNYGYTF. CDR3 nucleotides: TGTGCCTGGAGTAGGAACTATGGCTACACCTTC.

The CDR3 nucleotides read TGTGCCTCTCTATCGAGACAGGGAGGCACTGAAGCTTTCTTT. Translated: CASLSRQGGTEAFF. The chain employs TRBV30 and TRBJ1-1; 7 bases align to TRBD1. The V gene end was trimmed by 7 bases and the J gene end by 4 bases; junction bases not matched to a gene: 12. The CDR3 extends over 14 amino acids. Germline loops: CDR1 GTSNPN, CDR2 SVGIG (reference sequence).

The gene calls are TRBV7-9 and TRBJ1-2; a weak D match, TRBD1 (5 bases). From germline, CDR1 is SEHNR and CDR2 FQNEAQ (reference sequence). Trimming shortened V by 5 bases and J by 4 bases, and 17 bases separated the two germline ends. CDR3 size: 15 residues. In DNA form, the CDR3 reads TGTGCCAGCAGCATCGGACAAGCTCAGGTCTATGGCTACACCTTC. Its translation: CASSIGQAQVYGYTF.

The chain combines TRBV5-1 with TRBJ1-2, with D hard to call. Trimming stripped 5 bases from V and 4 bases from J, with 18 bases between. The germline CDR1 and CDR2 sequences are SGHRS and YFSETQ. This CDR3 spans 15 amino acids. The CDR3 loop reads CASRWGRSGIYGYTF. The DNA of the CDR3 is TGCGCCAGCAGGTGGGGTCGCTCCGGGATCTATGGCTACACCTTC.

The V and J genes are TRBV19 and TRBJ2-1, with D perhaps matching TRBD1 (5 bases). CDR3 length equals 14 residues. V was cut by 5 bases and J by 8 bases, with 16 bases left in between. The V gene's germline CDR1 is LNHDA and CDR2 SQIVND (reference sequence). Here the CDR3 DNA reads TGTGCCAGTAGTCCCCGGGCAGGGTGGTATGAGCAGTTCTTC. Translated: CASSPRAGWYEQFF.